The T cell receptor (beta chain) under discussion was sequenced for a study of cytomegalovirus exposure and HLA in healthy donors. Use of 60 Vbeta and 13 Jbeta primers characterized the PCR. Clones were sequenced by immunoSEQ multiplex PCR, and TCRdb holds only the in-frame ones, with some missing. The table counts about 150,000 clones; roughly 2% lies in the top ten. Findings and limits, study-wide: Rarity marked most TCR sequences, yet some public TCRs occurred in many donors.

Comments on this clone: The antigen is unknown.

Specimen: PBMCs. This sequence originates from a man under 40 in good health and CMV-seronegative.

CDR3 in amino acids: CASSVSTVMNTEAFF. CDR3 nucleotides: TGTGCCAGCAGTGTATCGACAGTCATGAACACTGAAGCTTTCTTT. The chain has TRBV2 and TRBJ1-1; TRBD1 is a possible D gene (5 bases). V lost 4 bases, J lost 0 bases, and 12 bases lay in between. CDR3 length: 15 amino acids. Germline loops: CDR1 SNHLY, CDR2 FYNNEI. Complete variable domain (other parts from reference TRBV2 and TRBJ1-1): EPEVTQTPSHQVTQMGQEVILRCVPISNHLYFYWYRQILGQKVEFLVSFYNNEISEKSEIFDDQFSVERPDGSNFTLKIRSTKLEDSAMYFCASSVSTVMNTEAFFGQGTRLTVV.